This T cell receptor (beta chain) derives from a study of HIV-infected patients and healthy controls. Points from the study as a whole: HIV+ repertoires were severely depleted of MAIT alpha-chain CDR3s, unlike healthy controls. The diversity differences were not explained by slight age and sex differences between study cohorts. A major limitation was that merely sixteen HIV-infected individuals were processed. Eight alpha and eight beta V genes differed significantly in mean usage between HIV-infected patients and controls.

A few counts support this clonotype. What it recognizes is unknown. All unsorted peripheral T cells were captured because whole blood was used without fractionation. Around 500 ng RNA was reverse transcribed with alpha and beta constant-region primers. Using multiplexing indices, alpha and beta chain libraries were generated apart by chain-specific third strand synthesis. TCRdb processed the 5' RACE reads anew with MiXCR; each CDR3 protein has one entry. The sample includes 13,000 or so distinct CDR3 sequences, about 9.8% of them seen just once. Germline assignment: CDR1 MNHEY and CDR2 SVGEGT. V lost 2 bases and J 4 bases, leaving 8 bases between the germline ends. The CDR3 covers 13 residues.

The sequence derives from an adult in good health. The sequenced material came from blood. The genes are TRBV6-2 or TRBV6-3 and TRBJ1-2, with D tentatively TRBD1 (5 bases). CDR3 sequence: CASSYGDGYGYTF. The CDR3 bases are TGTGCCAGCAGTTACGGGGACGGCTATGGCTACACCTTC.